The sample holds a few counts of the clone carrying this T cell receptor (beta chain). The data were obtained in a study of blood T cells in healthy people across ages. PCR was performed a second time for about 7 to 12 cycles using a sample-barcoded 5' primer and a J-beta primer mix. Each cDNA molecule was tagged by a template-switch adaptor with 12 random nucleotides. TCRdb called the 5' RACE reads again in MiXCR, with one record for every CDR3 protein. This table holds roughly 2 million distinct CDR3 sequences, 40% to 55% found once. Source material: blood. The source of this sequence is a woman aged 40 to 50 in good health.

The chain's CDR3 is CASSPREVRQETQYF. CDR3 DNA: TGTGCCAGCAGCCCCAGAGAGGTTAGACAAGAGACCCAGTACTTC. J is TRBJ2-5 and V is TRBV5-5, with D uncertain. Trimming left V 4 bases short and J 2 bases short, with 15 bases between. CDR1 is SGHKS and CDR2 is YYEKEE in the germline V gene (reference sequence). This CDR3 contains 15 residues.